Following are 22 T cell receptor beta chains from one sample sequenced in a study of identical twins. TCRdb passed the 5' RACE reads through MiXCR, listing each CDR3 protein once. The sample contains about 520,000 distinct CDR3 sequences, roughly a fifth of which appear only once. A further study also used this sample, focusing on T cells expressing NK-cell markers.

The sequencing sample was made of CD4+ T cells sorted from blood. Source of these receptors: a woman aged 18 to 35 in good health.

This rearrangement joins TRBV20-1 to TRBJ2-5, with 9 bases that match TRBD2. The J segment lost 1 base and the V segment lost 7 bases, leaving 7 bases of the junction unmatched. The germline CDR1 and CDR2 sequences are DFQATT and SNEGSKA (reference sequence). The CDR3 extends over 14 amino acids. CDR3 sequence: CSVFLAGPQETQYF. In DNA, the CDR3 is TGCAGTGTTTTCCTAGCGGGGCCCCAAGAGACCCAGTACTTC.

The sample holds many counts of this clonotype. The chain links TRBV29-1 to TRBJ2-2, with D perhaps given as TRBD1 or TRBD2 (6 bases each). Germline CDR1 is SQVTM and CDR2 is ANQGSEA. The CDR3 is 15 amino acids. V gave up 7 bases and J gave up 2 bases, with 17 bases separating them. This chain's CDR3 is CSASGAGLNTGELFF. CDR3 nucleotides: TGCAGCGCCTCAGGGGCGGGGTTAAACACCGGGGAGCTGTTTTTT.

V and J are TRBV5-5 and TRBJ2-5; 9 nucleotides agree with TRBD1. This CDR3 is built from 16 residues. Trimming took 2 bases from V and 5 from J; bases not matched to a gene: 10. Germline values: CDR1 SGHKS, CDR2 YYEKEE (reference sequence). This CDR3 reads CASSFSGQGRGETQYF. The CDR3 nucleotides are TGTGCCAGCAGCTTCAGCGGACAGGGGAGGGGGGAGACCCAGTACTTC.

The chain has TRBV29-1 and TRBJ2-7; a possible D gene is TRBD2 (5 bases). V was pared by 0 bases and J by 9 bases, with 12 bases between. Germline V gene sequence: CDR1 SQVTM, CDR2 ANQGSEA. This CDR3 comprises 12 residues. In DNA form, the CDR3 reads TGCAGCGTTGAAGAGGCAGTCGGAGGGCAGTACTTC. Protein: CSVEEAVGGQYF.

This clonotype was detected once. This sequence joins TRBV3-1 and TRBJ2-2; 14 bases line up with TRBD2. The CDR3 contains 18 residues. Losses at the gene ends were 0 bases for V and 0 bases for J; bases not matched to a gene: 0. Germline V gene data show CDR1 as LGHDT and CDR2 as YNNKEL (reference sequence). The CDR3 DNA reads TGTGCCAGCAGCCAAGAGGGACTAGCGGGAGCGAACACCGGGGAGCTGTTTTTT. Amino acid sequence: CASSQEGLAGANTGELFF.

The chain joins TRBV10-3 to TRBJ2-1; no clear D. CDR3 length: 13 amino acids. Germline V gene lookup returns CDR1 ENHRY and CDR2 SYGVKD. CDR3 in DNA: TGTGCGCATGGTGGGTCGTCCTACAATGAGCAGTTCTTC. As protein: CAHGGSSYNEQFF.

V and J are TRBV24-1 and TRBJ2-6, with unresolved D. CDR1 is KGHDR, CDR2 SFDVKD, per germline. The V end lost 4 bases, the J end lost 0 bases, and 6 bases lay between the germline ends. This CDR3 has 15 residues. CDR3 DNA: TGTGCCACCAGTGACCCCGCCTCTGGGGCCAACGTCCTGACTTTC. Encoded protein: CATSDPASGANVLTF.

This clonotype was observed many times. The chain couples TRBV5-1 to TRBJ2-3; 8 positions agree with TRBD2. The CDR3 covers 16 residues. After removal of 0 bases from V and 1 base from J, the junction contained 4 bases not matched to a gene. Germline loops: CDR1 SGHRS, CDR2 YFSETQ. The CDR3 here is CASSLADSGGTDTQYF. The CDR3 DNA reads as TGCGCCAGCAGCTTGGCGGATAGCGGGGGCACAGATACGCAGTATTTT. Complete variable domain (other parts from reference TRBV5-1 and TRBJ2-3): KAGVTQTPRYLIKTRGQQVTLSCSPISGHRSVSWYQQTPGQGLQFLFEYFSETQRNKGNFPGRFSGRQFSNSRSEMNVSTLELGDSALYLCASSLADSGGTDTQYFGPGTRLTVL.

This clonotype turned up a few times. The chain recombines TRBV4-1 with TRBJ2-2, with 8 nucleotides matching TRBD1. From germline, CDR1 is MGHRA and CDR2 YSYEKL. V lost 1 base and J lost 4; bases outside the gene matches: 8. CDR3 size: 17 residues. The CDR3 protein is CASSQVVGQGGTGELFF. In DNA form, the CDR3 reads TGCGCCAGCAGCCAAGTCGTCGGACAGGGCGGCACCGGGGAGCTGTTTTTT.

This clonotype has ten or more counts. The V call is TRBV20-1, the J call TRBJ2-7; TRBD2 matches 9 bases. V dropped 6 bases and J dropped 0; count of bases not matched to a gene: 3. CDR3 length equals 13 residues. Per the germline V gene, CDR1 is DFQATT and CDR2 is SNEGSKA (reference sequence). CDR3 nucleotide sequence: TGCAGTGCGTTTAGCGGGAGCTCCTACGAGCAGTACTTC. Translated: CSAFSGSSYEQYF.

This clonotype was seen a few times. The CDR3 region is CSARDSGMGTDTQYF. CDR3 sequence (DNA): TGCAGTGCTAGAGATTCCGGGATGGGCACAGATACGCAGTATTTT. The chain joins TRBV20-1 to TRBJ2-3; D is perhaps TRBD2 (5 bases). Germline V gene lookup returns CDR1 DFQATT and CDR2 SNEGSKA (reference sequence). The CDR3 is made up of 15 amino acids. V lost 0 bases, J lost 1 base, and 11 bases lay in between.

This clonotype showed up just a few times. The chain couples TRBV12-3 or TRBV12-4 to TRBJ2-3, with D unresolved. This CDR3 has 16 amino acids. The V end was cut by 2 bases, the J end by 4 bases, with 16 bases between. CDR3 sequence: CASSLNPAPSSDTQYF. The DNA for the CDR3 is TGTGCCAGCAGTTTAAACCCAGCGCCTTCCTCAGATACGCAGTATTTT.

V gene TRBV20-1 combines with J gene TRBJ1-6, with D maybe TRBD1 (5 bases). Germline V gene sequence: CDR1 DFQATT, CDR2 SNEGSKA (reference sequence). This CDR3 spans 15 amino acids. V was pared by 3 bases and J by 4 bases, with 13 bases between. CDR3 sequence reads: CSARDVGRYNSPLHF. CDR3 nucleotide sequence: TGCAGTGCTAGGGACGTGGGACGATATAATTCACCCCTCCACTTT.

Only a few counts were recorded for this clonotype. The chain has TRBV7-8 and TRBJ1-1, with 7 bases lining up with TRBD1. The germline CDR1 and CDR2 sequences are SGHVS and FQNEAQ. The V gene end was trimmed by 5 bases and the J gene end by 4 bases; junction bases not matched to a gene: 13. This CDR3 is built from 16 residues. For the CDR3, the DNA is TGTGCCAGCAGCCCTGGAACCGGGACAGTCGGCACTGAAGCTTTCTTT. Translated: CASSPGTGTVGTEAFF.

This clonotype was seen at least ten times. The chain combines TRBV7-2 with TRBJ2-1, with D perhaps TRBD1 (5 bases). Germline V gene sequence: CDR1 SGHTA, CDR2 FQGNSA. The ends were cut back, 3 bases at V and 3 bases at J, with 12 bases in the middle. CDR3 length: 15 amino acids. The CDR3 region is CASSLFRQSYNEQFF. The CDR3 DNA is TGTGCCAGCAGCTTGTTTAGACAGAGCTACAATGAGCAGTTCTTC.

The V call is TRBV7-2, the J call TRBJ1-2; D not resolved. The CDR3 contains 16 residues. Trimming pared 1 base from V and 7 bases from J, leaving 19 bases between. CDR1 is SGHTA, CDR2 FQGNSA, per germline. The CDR3 reads CASSLGSGGPARGYTF. The CDR3 coding sequence is TGTGCCAGCAGCTTAGGATCGGGTGGGCCAGCCCGTGGCTACACCTTC.

This clonotype has a handful of counts. V and J are TRBV25-1 and TRBJ1-1, with unresolved D. CDR3 length: 13 residues. V was trimmed by 1 base and J by 1 base, leaving 4 bases between them. Germline assignment: CDR1 MGHDK and CDR2 SYGVNS. The CDR3 reads CASSESQNTEAFF. The CDR3 DNA is TGTGCCAGCAGTGAATCCCAGAACACTGAAGCTTTCTTT.

This clonotype appeared once. This chain links TRBV3-1 with TRBJ1-6; D not resolved. Germline loops: CDR1 LGHDT, CDR2 YNNKEL (reference sequence). V lost 0 bases and J 1 base, leaving 19 bases between the germline ends. There are 20 residues in the CDR3. CDR3 region: CASSQDFPGTVGSYNSPLHF. For the CDR3, the DNA is TGTGCCAGCAGCCAAGATTTCCCCGGTACGGTGGGGTCCTATAATTCACCCCTCCACTTT. The full variable domain, in which reference TRBV3-1 and TRBJ1-6 provide the parts outside the CDR3, is DTAVSQTPKYLVTQMGNDKSIKCEQNLGHDTMYWYKQDSKKFLKIMFSYNNKELIINETVPNRFSPKSPDKAHLNLHINSLELGDSAVYFCASSQDFPGTVGSYNSPLHFGNGTRLTVT.

This clonotype occurred a few times. CDR3 nucleotides: TGCGCCAGCAGCTGGATCTCCTATAATTCACCCCTCCACTTT. Translating it yields CASSWISYNSPLHF. V is TRBV5-1 and J is TRBJ1-6, with D unclear. The CDR3 spans 14 residues. Germline CDR1 reads SGHRS; CDR2 reads YFSETQ. V lost 3 bases and J 0 bases, leaving 4 bases between the germline ends. Together with reference TRBV5-1 and TRBJ1-6, the CDR3 gives the full variable domain: KAGVTQTPRYLIKTRGQQVTLSCSPISGHRSVSWYQQTPGQGLQFLFEYFSETQRNKGNFPGRFSGRQFSNSRSEMNVSTLELGDSALYLCASSWISYNSPLHFGNGTRLTVT.

This clonotype has a handful of counts. This chain uses TRBV12-3 or TRBV12-4 with TRBJ2-7; D is undetermined. CDR3 length: 13 amino acids. Trimming stripped 1 base from V and 2 bases from J, with 6 bases between. The CDR3 nucleotides are TGTGCCAGCAGTTTAGTACCACCCTACGAGCAGTACTTC. Protein sequence: CASSLVPPYEQYF.

V and J are TRBV11-2 and TRBJ2-1; D uncertain. CDR3 length equals 12 residues. Germline CDR1 SGHAT, CDR2 FQNNGV. The V end was cut by 6 bases, the J end by 8 bases, with 11 bases between. The CDR3 is CASRKLGYEQFF. Here the CDR3 DNA reads TGTGCCAGCAGAAAGCTTGGATATGAGCAGTTCTTC.

This clonotype was recorded at least ten times. The rearrangement uses TRBV2 and TRBJ2-7, with D possibly being TRBD2 (5 bases). Germline lookup yields CDR1 SNHLY and CDR2 FYNNEI. This CDR3 region has 16 residues. V lost 3 bases and J 5 bases, leaving 20 bases between the germline ends. The CDR3 spells CASSDSRRIGEHEQYF. CDR3 nucleotides: TGTGCCAGCAGTGACAGTAGGAGGATCGGAGAGCACGAGCAGTACTTC.